The present T cell receptor beta chain was sequenced within a study of T-cell reconstitution after alpha-beta-depleted transplantation in children. TCRbeta library construction was performed incorporating unique molecular identifiers. Each CDR3 protein gets one entry after TCRdb re-called the PCR reads with MiXCR. The sample consists of hundreds of thousands of distinct CDR3 sequences, over 15% of them appearing once. This receptor was identified in a male patient between 2 and 15 years old who had a stem cell transplant for acute lymphoblastic leukemia, so the T cells may come from the graft donor. The source material was PBMCs, mostly from graft donor cells, sampled 360 days after TCRalphabeta/CD19-depleted stem cell transplant.

For the CDR3, the DNA is TGCAGTGCTAGTAGGCTCAGGGCGGACACTGAAGCTTTCTTT. Amino acid sequence: CSASRLRADTEAFF. The rearrangement uses TRBV20-1 and TRBJ1-1, with TRBD1 as a possible D gene (5 bases). Trimming shortened V by 3 bases and J by 3 bases, and 14 bases separated the two germline ends. Germline V lookup: CDR1 DFQATT, CDR2 SNEGSKA (reference sequence). The CDR3 extends over 14 amino acids.